What follows are 25 T cell receptor beta chains derived from one specimen sequenced in a study of technical replicates of blood from a handful of donors. The data were produced by immunoSEQ multiplex PCR, yet TCRdb's version contains in-frame clones alone and is incomplete. Of tens of thousands of clones in the sample, roughly 96% were seen once. Sequencing was performed on T cells isolated from PBMCs. Every receptor here comes from a human donor in good health.

The gene calls are TRBV5-4 and TRBJ2-2; 7 bases are a match to TRBD2. The V and J ends lost 4 bases and 6 bases, in that order; junction bases with no gene match: 12. The length of the CDR3 is 16 residues. The V gene's germline CDR1 is SGHNT and CDR2 YYREEE (reference sequence). The CDR3 coding sequence is TGTGCCAGCAGCCTGAGAAGTCGGACTAGTTCCGGGGAGCTGTTTTTT. Protein sequence: CASSLRSRTSSGELFF.

The gene calls are TRBV6-1 and TRBJ1-2, with D unresolved. Germline V gives CDR1 MNHNS, CDR2 SASEGT. The V end lost 1 base, the J end lost 0 bases, and 6 bases lay between the germline ends. This CDR3 has 14 amino acids. Written as DNA, the CDR3 is TGTGCCAGCAGTGAAGGAGGCTCTAACTATGGCTACACCTTC. Translated: CASSEGGSNYGYTF.

V is TRBV15 and J is TRBJ2-2; TRBD2 matches at 7 bases. Looked up from germline, CDR1 is LNHNV and CDR2 is YYDKDF (reference sequence). CDR3 size: 17 residues. Trimming took 3 bases from V and 2 from J; bases not matched to a gene: 9. CDR3 DNA: TGTGCCACCAGCAGGGCATTCCTAGCGGATAACACCGGGGAGCTGTTTTTT. This sequence encodes CATSRAFLADNTGELFF.

The chain is built from TRBV30 and TRBJ1-5, with D unresolved. Trimming took 0 bases from V and 2 from J, leaving 29 bases between them. The germline gives CDR1 GTSNPN, CDR2 SVGIG (reference sequence). This CDR3 region has 21 residues. The CDR3 DNA sequence: TGTGCCTGGAGTGTTTTTAATTTTTCTGTTTCATGGCCGCTTGGCAATCAGCCCCAGCATTTT. Its protein is CAWSVFNFSVSWPLGNQPQHF.

The CDR3 nucleotides are TGTGCCAGTAGTATTCTGACTGAAGCTTTCTTT. It encodes CASSILTEAFF. The V gene is TRBV19, the J gene TRBJ1-1; D ambiguous. Germline V gene sequence: CDR1 LNHDA, CDR2 SQIVND (reference sequence). The CDR3 runs to 11 residues. V was cut by 3 bases and J by 5 bases, with 4 bases left in between.

V gene TRBV28 combines with J gene TRBJ1-2; 7 nucleotides align to TRBD1. The CDR3 runs to 14 residues. CDR1 MDHEN and CDR2 SYDVKM come from the germline V gene. V lost 11 bases and J lost 2; bases outside the gene matches: 11. CDR3 nucleotides: TGTGCCGTTAACCCAGGGGGTAGCAACTATGGCTACACCTTC. Translated: CAVNPGGSNYGYTF.

The J gene is TRBJ1-1, the V gene TRBV7-2, with D possibly matching TRBD1 (6 bases). Per the germline V gene, CDR1 is SGHTA and CDR2 is FQGNSA. The CDR3 sequence is 15 residues long. Trimming shortened V by 1 base and J by 11 bases, and 20 bases separated the two germline ends. Written as DNA, the CDR3 is TGTGCCAGCAGCTTAGGCGTCGGGAGGGGGTTTATGGCTTTCTTT. It codes for CASSLGVGRGFMAFF.

This sequence joins TRBV5-1 and TRBJ2-3; perhaps TRBD2 as D (5 bases). CDR3 length equals 14 residues. V lost 4 bases, J lost 3 bases, and 12 bases lay in between. Germline values: CDR1 SGHRS, CDR2 YFSETQ. CDR3 DNA sequence: TGCGCCAGCAGCACGGCTACGGGGACAGATACGCAGTATTTT. Its translation is CASSTATGTDTQYF.

The CDR3 coding sequence is TGTGCCAGCAGCCGACCAGGCCTGTTCTCTGGAAACACCATATATTTT. Its protein is CASSRPGLFSGNTIYF. V and J are TRBV11-3 and TRBJ1-3, with no clear D. V was trimmed by 5 bases and J by 0 bases, leaving 14 bases between them. The CDR3 spans 16 residues. Per germline, CDR1 SGHNT and CDR2 YENEEA.

The gene calls are TRBV6-5 and TRBJ1-2; weak D call: TRBD1 (6 bases). CDR1 is MNHEY, CDR2 SVGAGI, per germline. V was shortened by 10 bases and J by 4 bases, with 16 bases between the two germline ends. The CDR3 extends over 13 amino acids. Here the CDR3 reads CATRGGGGYGYTF. CDR3 bases: TGTGCCACCCGTGGGGGCGGTGGCTATGGCTACACCTTC.

The chain joins TRBV28 to TRBJ1-1, with D possibly matching TRBD1 (6 bases). From germline, CDR1 is MDHEN and CDR2 SYDVKM. The CDR3 has 14 residues. Trimming removed 3 bases from V and 1 base from J, with 9 bases in between. The CDR3 region has the DNA TGTGCCAGCAGTTTTAGGGGGTGGAACACTGAAGCTTTCTTT. This sequence encodes CASSFRGWNTEAFF. The variable domain in full, completed from reference TRBV28 and TRBJ1-1, reads DVKVTQSSRYLVKRTGEKVFLECVQDMDHENMFWYRQDPGLGLRLIYFSYDVKMKEKGDIPEGYSVSREKKERFSLILESASTNQTSMYLCASSFRGWNTEAFFGQGTRLTVV.

The rearrangement joins TRBV28 to TRBJ2-7; possible D gene TRBD2, 5 bases. V gave up 6 bases and J gave up 1 base, with 10 bases separating them. CDR3 length equals 13 residues. CDR1 is MDHEN and CDR2 is SYDVKM in the germline V gene. DNA for the CDR3: TGTGCCAGCAGCGTGGAGGAGTCCTACGAGCAGTACTTC. This sequence encodes CASSVEESYEQYF.

This chain uses TRBV5-1 with TRBJ2-1, with 11 bases identical to TRBD2. Losses at the gene ends were 4 bases for V and 6 bases for J; bases not matched to a gene: 6. CDR3 size: 15 residues. CDR1 and CDR2 (germline): SGHRS, YFSETQ. CDR3 residues: CASSPPTSGTNEQFF. In DNA form, the CDR3 reads TGCGCCAGCAGCCCTCCGACTAGCGGGACCAATGAGCAGTTCTTC.

The chain uses TRBV5-1 and TRBJ2-1; 8 bases are shared with TRBD1. Trimming cost V 3 bases and J 2 bases; bases outside gene matches: 4. CDR1 and CDR2 (germline): SGHRS, YFSETQ. CDR3 length: 15 amino acids. The CDR3 region is CASSSRQGTYNEQFF. The CDR3 coding sequence is TGCGCCAGCAGCTCGCGACAGGGGACCTACAATGAGCAGTTCTTC.

This chain uses TRBV7-9 with TRBJ1-4; 8 bases match TRBD1. The CDR3 sequence is 15 residues long. V lost 4 bases, J lost 5 bases, and 6 bases stayed unmatched. CDR1 and CDR2 (germline): SEHNR, FQNEAQ (reference sequence). The CDR3 DNA follows: TGTGCCAGCAGCTCAGGGGACAGGAACAATGAAAAACTGTTTTTT. This codes for CASSSGDRNNEKLFF.

The rearrangement uses TRBV7-9 and TRBJ2-7, with D maybe TRBD1 (6 bases). Germline V CDR1 and CDR2: SEHNR, FQNEAQ (reference sequence). The CDR3 is made up of 13 amino acids. The V end lost 5 bases, the J end lost 6 bases, and 14 bases lay between the germline ends. The CDR3: CASSARQGIEQYF. For the CDR3, the DNA is TGTGCCAGCAGCGCCCGTCAGGGGATCGAGCAGTACTTC.

The V gene is TRBV5-1, the J gene TRBJ1-1, with D possibly TRBD1 on 6 matching bases. CDR1 is SGHRS and CDR2 is YFSETQ in the germline V gene. The CDR3 runs to 14 residues. The ends were cut back, 0 bases at V and 4 bases at J, with 10 bases in the middle. The chain's CDR3 is CASSLAPDSTEAFF. CDR3 DNA: TGCGCCAGCAGCTTGGCCCCGGACAGCACTGAAGCTTTCTTT.

The V call is TRBV7-9, the J call TRBJ2-3; 10 bases are shared with TRBD1. Losses at the gene ends were 1 base for V and 8 bases for J; bases not matched to a gene: 6. The length of the CDR3 is 15 residues. Germline loops: CDR1 SEHNR, CDR2 FQNEAQ (reference sequence). The CDR3 coding sequence is TGTGCCAGCAGCTTAGGGGACAGGGGAGGAGGTACGCAGTATTTT. It yields the protein CASSLGDRGGGTQYF.

The chain couples TRBV20-1 to TRBJ1-1; possible D gene TRBD1, 6 bases. Trimming took 5 bases from V and 10 from J, leaving 14 bases between them. The length of the CDR3 is 11 residues. Germline-derived CDR1 and CDR2 are DFQATT and SNEGSKA (reference sequence). CDR3 nucleotides: TGCAGTGCTGGCAGGGGAGAGAGAGCTTTCTTT. This gives the protein CSAGRGERAFF.

The V and J genes are TRBV6-1 and TRBJ2-7; the D gene is possibly TRBD1 (6 bases). Trimming removed 8 bases at V and 0 bases at J, with 8 bases between. There are 12 residues in the CDR3. CDR1 and CDR2 from the germline V gene are MNHNS and SASEGT. The CDR3 here is CASEDSSYEQYF. CDR3 coding DNA: TGTGCCAGCGAGGACAGCTCCTACGAGCAGTACTTC.

The chain employs TRBV7-2 and TRBJ1-2; unclear D gene. The germline V and J ends were trimmed by 2 bases and 4 bases, with 5 bases remaining between them. This CDR3 contains 12 residues. In germline, CDR1 is SGHTA, CDR2 FQGNSA. CDR3 loop: CASSLYGYGYTF. The CDR3 DNA reads as TGTGCCAGCAGCTTATACGGCTATGGCTACACCTTC. Variable domain in full (rest from reference TRBV7-2 and TRBJ1-2): GAGVSQSPSNKVTEKGKDVELRCDPISGHTALYWYRQSLGQGLEFLIYFQGNSAPDKSGLPSDRFSAERTGGSVSTLTIQRTQQEDSAVYLCASSLYGYGYTFGSGTRLTVV.

The genes are TRBV7-3 and TRBJ2-6, with D perhaps TRBD2 (5 bases). This CDR3 spans 21 amino acids. Germline lookup yields CDR1 SGHTA and CDR2 FQGTGA. V lost 0 bases, J lost 0 bases, and 21 bases lay in between. CDR3 coding DNA: TGTGCCAGCAGCTTAACGTTTGAGTTTGGGAGAGGCCGCTCTGGGGCCAACGTCCTGACTTTC. Translated: CASSLTFEFGRGRSGANVLTF.

The CDR3 bases are TGTGCCAGCAAAGATACACAGGGACGTTCCGTCCTGACTTTC. Its protein product is CASKDTQGRSVLTF. V gene TRBV27 combines with J gene TRBJ2-6, with TRBD1 as a possible D gene (6 bases). The CDR3 runs to 14 residues. The germline CDR1 and CDR2 sequences are MNHEY and SMNVEV (reference sequence). V was trimmed by 7 bases and J by 12 bases, leaving 19 bases between them.

The chain is built from TRBV5-1 and TRBJ2-5; D might be TRBD2 (5 bases). CDR3 size: 16 residues. Germline V gene lookup returns CDR1 SGHRS and CDR2 YFSETQ. Trimming took off 2 bases at V and 2 bases at J, with 16 bases between the two ends. The CDR3 loop reads CASSLIVPGRQETQYF. The CDR3 DNA sequence: TGCGCCAGCAGCTTAATAGTACCGGGGAGACAAGAGACCCAGTACTTC.

The genes are TRBV5-5 and TRBJ1-6, with 8 nucleotides matching TRBD1. This CDR3 has 15 amino acids. Per the germline V gene, CDR1 is SGHKS and CDR2 is YYEKEE (reference sequence). The V and J ends lost 2 bases and 7 bases, in that order; junction bases with no gene match: 5. The CDR3: CASSFWTGSNSPLHF. Here the CDR3 DNA reads TGTGCCAGCAGCTTTTGGACAGGGAGCAATTCACCCCTCCACTTT.